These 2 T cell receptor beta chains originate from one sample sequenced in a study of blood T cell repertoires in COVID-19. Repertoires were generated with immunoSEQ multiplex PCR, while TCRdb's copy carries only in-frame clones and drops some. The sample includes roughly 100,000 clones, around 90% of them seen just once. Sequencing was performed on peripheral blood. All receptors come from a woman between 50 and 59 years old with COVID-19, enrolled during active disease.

The CDR3 bases are TGTGCCAGCAGTTCTAAAGCGGGGGGGTACAATGAGCAGTTCTTC. Residues: CASSSKAGGYNEQFF. The chain has TRBV11-3 and TRBJ2-1; 10 bases line up with TRBD2. Germline CDR1 reads SGHNT; CDR2 reads YENEEA. This CDR3 comprises 15 residues. Trimming removed 6 bases from V and 4 bases from J; junction bases left unmatched: 6.

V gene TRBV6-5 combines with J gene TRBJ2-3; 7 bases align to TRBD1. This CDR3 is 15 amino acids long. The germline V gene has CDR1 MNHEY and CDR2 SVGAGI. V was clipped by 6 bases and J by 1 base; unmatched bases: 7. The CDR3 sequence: CASSSTGVGTDTQYF. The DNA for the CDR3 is TGTGCCAGCAGCAGCACAGGGGTCGGCACAGATACGCAGTATTTT.